The rows below give T cell receptor beta chains drawn from one sample of a study of control samples from healthy donors and cancer patients. Sequencing was performed with immunoSEQ multiplex PCR; in TCRdb, only in-frame clones are kept and a portion is missing. The sample holds about 130,000 clones; nearly 90% are singletons and the top ten take roughly 3.2%. The specimen sequenced was blood. The origin of the receptors is a man aged 50-60 years in good health. Both conserved end residues are part of each CDR3. Fields, in order: D gene, V gene, CDR3 protein. A D gene is named only where the DNA matches it firmly.

TRBD2,TRBV3-1/TRBV3-2,CASSPSGGAAKNIQYF
-,TRBV7-3,CASSLTGGNGYTF
-,TRBV28,CASSSQNRGANSPLHF
TRBD1,TRBV15,CATRTPPHRDRLNTDTQYF
TRBD1,TRBV5-1,CASSTGQGRNQPQHF
TRBD1,TRBV9,CASSLRDRGQETQYF
TRBD1,TRBV7-9,CASSLTGQGKYEQYF
-,TRBV28,CASSLGGMRNTEAFF
TRBD1,TRBV6-5,CASTLTGGYGYTF
TRBD1,TRBV30,CACTRDSSYEQYF
-,TRBV15,CATSRDWTDNQPQHF